The present TCR beta chain was sequenced within a study of T cell responses to AZD1222 COVID-19 vaccine. Assay used: immunoSEQ multiplex PCR; TCRdb lists only in-frame clones, some missing. The table has roughly 84,000 clones, 87% seen once. On this clone itself: Its cognate antigen is unknown.

Findings of the study overall: When two AZD1222 doses had been given, Spike-specific TCR breadth and depth rose. The donor group comprised mostly white British people and more females; the analysis possibly underestimated clonal diversity. In the spike-specific TCR repertoire, nearly half reportedly target unmutated variant regions.

The CDR3 runs 12 residues. Germline-derived CDR1 and CDR2 are SGHVS and FNYEAQ. V gave up 3 bases and J gave up 4 bases, with 4 bases separating them. The rearrangement links TRBV7-6 to TRBJ1-3, with D unclear. This sequence was found in an adult in good health. The sequences come from peripheral blood, collected on day 0 of AZD1222 vaccination. CDR3 nucleotide sequence: TGTGCCAGCAGCTTCTCCGGAAACACCATATATTTT. Translation gives CASSFSGNTIYF.